Following are 20 T cell receptor beta chains from one sample sequenced in a study of metastatic and nonmetastatic thyroid tumors. TCRdb called clones again from the PCR reads with MiXCR. The table has about 15,000 clones, less than 4.5% seen once. No patient received treatment before thyroid surgery. Sequences were obtained from tumor tissue. All receptors derive from a female donor with papillary thyroid cancer or a benign thyroid nodule (not recorded which). Some clones in this sample may be carry-over from other donors' samples.

The chain joins TRBV6-1 to TRBJ2-1; D could derive from TRBD1 or TRBD2 (5 bases each). The V and J ends lost 10 bases and 8 bases respectively, with 36 bases between them. This CDR3 spans 19 amino acids. Looked up from germline, CDR1 is MNHNS and CDR2 is SASEGT. CDR3 region: CAITYWGLGSLLFPDEQFF. CDR3 bases: TGTGCCATCACCTACTGGGGGTTGGGGAGTTTACTGTTTCCCGATGAGCAGTTCTTC.

This clone was recorded a few times. The V gene is TRBV19, the J gene TRBJ1-5, with a weak D call TRBD1 (6 bases). The CDR3 runs 16 residues. The V end lost 4 bases, the J end lost 1 base, and 14 bases lay between the germline ends. Germline-derived CDR1 and CDR2 are LNHDA and SQIVND (reference sequence). The CDR3 spells CASSRVGGTSNQPQHF. The CDR3 DNA follows: TGTGCCAGTAGTAGGGTGGGGGGGACAAGCAATCAGCCCCAGCATTTT.

This chain joins TRBV24-1 and TRBJ2-5, with D perhaps assigned TRBD1 or TRBD2 (5 bases each). The ends were cut back, 6 bases at V and 2 bases at J, with 12 bases in the middle. This CDR3 is built from 14 residues. Germline assignment: CDR1 KGHDR and CDR2 SFDVKD. The CDR3 DNA is TGTGCCACCAGTAACACGGGGCCACAAGAGACCCAGTACTTC. Its protein is CATSNTGPQETQYF.

V gene TRBV28 combines with J gene TRBJ1-4, with a possible D match to TRBD1 (5 bases). Germline CDR1 MDHEN, CDR2 SYDVKM. Trimming removed 6 bases from V and 5 bases from J, with 10 bases in between. The CDR3 spans 13 residues. The CDR3 region has the DNA TGTGCCAGCAGCTACAGGAACAATGAAAAACTGTTTTTT. It codes for CASSYRNNEKLFF.

The chain couples TRBV20-1 to TRBJ2-3, with 7 bases aligning to TRBD2. This CDR3 is 15 amino acids long. Germline loops: CDR1 DFQATT, CDR2 SNEGSKA (reference sequence). V shed 0 bases and J 4 bases; nucleotides not matched to a gene: 7. The CDR3 sequence: CSARDGGGHSDTQYF. DNA for the CDR3: TGCAGTGCTAGAGATGGGGGAGGGCATTCAGATACGCAGTATTTT.

This clone qualifies as large. The genes are TRBV28 and TRBJ1-1, with D maybe TRBD1 (5 bases). Trimming left V 6 bases short and J 8 bases short, with 19 bases between. Per germline, CDR1 MDHEN and CDR2 SYDVKM. CDR3 length equals 14 residues. The CDR3 is CASRSGLAGLEAFF. CDR3 nucleotide sequence: TGTGCCAGCAGGTCAGGGCTTGCGGGGCTCGAAGCTTTCTTT.

This clone was seen only a few times. The chain recombines TRBV11-3 with TRBJ2-1, with D perhaps matching TRBD1 or TRBD2 (5 bases each). V lost 2 bases and J 5 bases, leaving 13 bases between the germline ends. The CDR3 is 15 amino acids. Looked up from germline, CDR1 is SGHNT and CDR2 is YENEEA. CDR3 loop: CASSLYGQGHNEQFF. The CDR3 coding sequence is TGTGCCAGCAGCTTATACGGGCAGGGACACAATGAGCAGTTCTTC.

This clone appeared a few times. The CDR3 DNA reads TGTGCCAGCAGTGATGAGAGCAATCAGCCCCAGCATTTT. It yields the protein CASSDESNQPQHF. The V call is TRBV2, the J call TRBJ1-5; D gene ambiguous. This CDR3 comprises 13 residues. Trimming took 3 bases from V and 1 from J, leaving 4 bases between them. Germline V lookup: CDR1 SNHLY, CDR2 FYNNEI.

The rearrangement links TRBV20-1 to TRBJ2-1, with 15 bases that match TRBD2. This CDR3 is 16 amino acids long. The V gene's germline CDR1 is DFQATT and CDR2 SNEGSKA (reference sequence). The DNA of the CDR3 is TGCAACCCGGGACTAGCGGGAGGCCAATTCTACAATGAGCAGTTCTTC. It encodes CNPGLAGGQFYNEQFF.

V usage is TRBV6-2 or TRBV6-3 and J usage is TRBJ2-7, with D perhaps matching TRBD1 (5 bases). The V gene lost 1 base and the J gene lost 7 bases, with 11 bases spanning the gap. The CDR3 extends over 13 amino acids. Germline V gene sequence: CDR1 MNHEY, CDR2 SVGEGT. Here the CDR3 DNA reads TGTGCCAGCAGTTACTATGGGGCAGGGGAGCAGTACTTC. It yields the protein CASSYYGAGEQYF.

This clone is medium-sized by share. Here the CDR3 reads CASSITGVLTEAFF. The CDR3 DNA follows: TGTGCCAGCAGCATTACAGGGGTTTTAACTGAAGCTTTCTTT. J is TRBJ1-1 and V is TRBV7-8, with 7 bases fitting TRBD1. The V gene end was trimmed by 5 bases and the J gene end by 5 bases; junction bases not matched to a gene: 8. Germline CDR1 SGHVS, CDR2 FQNEAQ. The CDR3 length is 14 residues.

This clone is medium-sized in the sample. V usage is TRBV5-1 and J usage is TRBJ2-7; TRBD1 matches at 8 bases. With 3 bases clipped from V and 5 bases from J, the junction kept 4 bases outside the gene matches. The length of the CDR3 is 13 residues. Germline assignment: CDR1 SGHRS and CDR2 YFSETQ. Written as DNA, the CDR3 is TGCGCCAGCAGCTGGAGGACAGGGAACGAGCAGTACTTC. Translating gives CASSWRTGNEQYF.

V and J are TRBV6-9 and TRBJ2-2; tentatively, D is TRBD1 or TRBD2 (5 bases each). CDR1 MNHGY and CDR2 SVAAGI come from the germline V gene. The CDR3 is made up of 15 amino acids. V lost 7 bases and J 11 bases, leaving 23 bases between the germline ends. The CDR3 nucleotides are TGTGCCAGCATTAACCGTGGGACGACCGGCGGTGAGCTGTTTTTT. It codes for CASINRGTTGGELFF.

This chain connects TRBV14 to TRBJ1-4; 7 nucleotides agree with TRBD1. J was trimmed by 10 bases and V by 3 bases; bases with no gene match: 11. The CDR3 contains 15 residues. The germline CDR1 and CDR2 sequences are SGHDN and FVKESK. The CDR3 loop reads CASSQRRGRKGKLFF. CDR3 nucleotide sequence: TGTGCCAGCAGCCAGAGGAGGGGGCGAAAGGGAAAACTGTTTTTT.

The chain uses TRBV20-1 and TRBJ1-6; 7 positions match TRBD1. Per germline, CDR1 DFQATT and CDR2 SNEGSKA (reference sequence). The CDR3 consists of 14 residues. The J segment lost 6 bases and the V segment lost 0 bases, leaving 2 bases of the junction unmatched. The CDR3 DNA reads as TGCAGTGCTAGAGATACAGGGGCTAATTCACCCCTCCACTTT. Translation: CSARDTGANSPLHF.

The V and J genes are TRBV11-2 and TRBJ2-3; possibly TRBD2 for D (6 bases). Per the germline V gene, CDR1 is SGHAT and CDR2 is FQNNGV. The CDR3 spans 17 residues. Trimming stripped 1 base from V and 3 bases from J, with 17 bases between. CDR3: CASSLGGLESGTDTQYF. The CDR3 coding sequence is TGTGCCAGCAGCTTAGGGGGACTCGAATCAGGGACAGATACGCAGTATTTT.

This clone was detected a few times. The chain uses TRBV2 and TRBJ2-1, with 9 bases identical to TRBD1. J was trimmed by 0 bases and V by 6 bases; bases with no gene match: 6. The CDR3 is 16 amino acids. CDR1 is SNHLY, CDR2 FYNNEI, per germline. CDR3 loop: CASSATDRGSYNEQFF. The CDR3 DNA is TGTGCCAGCAGCGCGACGGACAGGGGCTCCTACAATGAGCAGTTCTTC.

In its sample, this clone was seen a few times. The rearrangement uses TRBV6-2 or TRBV6-3 and TRBJ1-6; 7 nucleotides agree with TRBD1. From germline, CDR1 is MNHEY and CDR2 SVGEGT. The CDR3 runs to 15 residues. V was clipped by 6 bases and J by 9 bases; unmatched bases: 11. CDR3 sequence (DNA): TGTGCCAGCAGGACAGGGACGGGATTGGGTTCACCCCTCCACTTT. Encoded protein: CASRTGTGLGSPLHF.

Only a few counts were recorded for this clone. The chain joins TRBV7-8 to TRBJ1-2; 10 nucleotides align to TRBD1. CDR1 and CDR2 (germline): SGHVS, FQNEAQ. J gave up 8 bases and V 2 bases, and 8 bases lay outside the gene matches. The CDR3 loop spans 15 amino acids. CDR3 in amino acids: CASSLRGQGPGGYTF. For the CDR3, the DNA is TGTGCCAGCAGCTTAAGGGGACAGGGGCCGGGGGGCTACACCTTC.

This clone has just a few counts. J is TRBJ2-7 and V is TRBV6-1; possibly TRBD1 for D (6 bases). Germline CDR1 reads MNHNS; CDR2 reads SASEGT. The V and J ends lost 4 bases and 3 bases respectively, with 10 bases between them. The length of the CDR3 is 13 residues. Here the CDR3 DNA reads TGTGCCAGCAGTGTGGGGACAAACTACGAGCAGTACTTC. Translating gives CASSVGTNYEQYF.